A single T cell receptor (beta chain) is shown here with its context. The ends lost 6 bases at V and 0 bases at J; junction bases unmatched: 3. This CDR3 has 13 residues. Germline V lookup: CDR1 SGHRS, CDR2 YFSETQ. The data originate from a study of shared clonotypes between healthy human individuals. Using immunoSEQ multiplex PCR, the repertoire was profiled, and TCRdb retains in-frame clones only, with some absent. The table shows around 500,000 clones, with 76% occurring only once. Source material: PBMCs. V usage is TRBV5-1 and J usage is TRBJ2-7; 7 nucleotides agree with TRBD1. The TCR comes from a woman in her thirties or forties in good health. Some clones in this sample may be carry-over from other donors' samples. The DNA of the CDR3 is TGCGCCAGCAATCCAGGGGGCTCCTACGAGCAGTACTTC. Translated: CASNPGGSYEQYF. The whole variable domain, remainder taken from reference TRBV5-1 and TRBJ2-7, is KAGVTQTPRYLIKTRGQQVTLSCSPISGHRSVSWYQQTPGQGLQFLFEYFSETQRNKGNFPGRFSGRQFSNSRSEMNVSTLELGDSALYLCASNPGGSYEQYFGPGTRLTVT.